Listed here are 24 T cell receptor beta chains from one sample, sequenced in a study of OX40 agonist ivuxolimab in advanced cancers. To prepare the library, the immunoSEQ multiplex PCR assay was applied. Sourced from immuneACCESS, this table was stored by TCRdb with only in-frame sequences that have V and J called. A share of the clones is absent; for the studies checked, an unresolved V gene accounts for under half, and the remainder has no known explanation. A total of some 97,000 clones appear in this sample, less than 95% of them only once. The ten biggest clones cover about 0.29% of the sample. The sample here was CD4+ or CD8+ T cells sorted from blood, taken in a trial of the OX40 agonist ivuxolimab. These receptors all come from an adult with an advanced solid tumor such as melanoma, head and neck, liver or kidney cancer.

The gene calls are TRBV7-8 and TRBJ1-3; no reliable D call. V gave up 4 bases and J gave up 0 bases, with 7 bases separating them. CDR1 and CDR2 from the germline V gene are SGHVS and FQNEAQ. This CDR3 has 14 amino acids. CDR3 loop: CASSSTNSGNTIYF. DNA of the CDR3: TGTGCCAGCAGCTCTACGAACTCTGGAAACACCATATATTTT.

The J gene is TRBJ1-4, the V gene TRBV7-2, with a tentative D call TRBD1 (6 bases). V dropped 2 bases and J dropped 4 bases, with 8 bases sitting between them. This CDR3 contains 14 residues. Germline CDR1 and CDR2: SGHTA and FQGNSA. CDR3 amino acids: CASSLSRGNEKLFF. CDR3 nucleotide sequence: TGTGCCAGCAGCTTATCCAGGGGTAATGAAAAACTGTTTTTT.

The rearrangement joins TRBV19 to TRBJ2-7; a possible D gene is TRBD1 (5 bases). The CDR3 spans 15 residues. Germline-derived CDR1 and CDR2 are LNHDA and SQIVND (reference sequence). The V and J ends lost 10 bases and 3 bases respectively, with 22 bases between them. Here the CDR3 reads CATGPIGVGSYEQYF. CDR3 DNA sequence: TGTGCCACCGGCCCCATAGGGGTGGGAAGCTACGAGCAGTACTTC.

The chain employs TRBV7-2 and TRBJ2-2, with TRBD2 identical over 13 bases. Germline V gives CDR1 SGHTA, CDR2 FQGNSA. The CDR3 extends over 15 amino acids. V lost 3 bases and J lost 6; bases outside the gene matches: 1. The CDR3, as DNA: TGTGCCAGCAGCTTGACTAGCGGGAGGTCCGGGGAGCTGTTTTTT. It encodes CASSLTSGRSGELFF.

The rearrangement uses TRBV6-5 and TRBJ2-5; D possibly corresponds to TRBD1 (8 bases). Germline V CDR1 and CDR2: MNHEY, SVGAGI. V lost 6 bases to trimming and J lost 11 bases, with 19 bases between them. This CDR3 is built from 13 residues. The CDR3 reads CASRPRDRREQYF. In DNA form, the CDR3 reads TGTGCCAGCAGACCCCGGGACAGGCGGGAGCAGTACTTC.

The genes are TRBV7-2 and TRBJ2-7; D ambiguous. Germline lookup yields CDR1 SGHTA and CDR2 FQGNSA. V was cut by 8 bases and J by 6 bases, with 17 bases left in between. CDR3 size: 13 residues. The CDR3 coding sequence is TGTGCCAGCCGCGACGCGAATATCGGCGAGCAGTACTTC. Amino acid sequence: CASRDANIGEQYF. The whole variable domain, filled in from reference TRBV7-2 and TRBJ2-7, reads GAGVSQSPSNKVTEKGKDVELRCDPISGHTALYWYRQSLGQGLEFLIYFQGNSAPDKSGLPSDRFSAERTGGSVSTLTIQRTQQEDSAVYLCASRDANIGEQYFGPGTRLTVT.

CDR3 sequence (DNA): TGTGCCAGTAGACCCCGACTGAACACCGGGGAGCTGTTTTTT. This sequence encodes CASRPRLNTGELFF. V and J are TRBV19 and TRBJ2-2; D is unclear. Germline-derived CDR1 and CDR2 are LNHDA and SQIVND (reference sequence). CDR3 size: 14 residues. The V gene lost 6 bases and the J gene lost 1 base, with 9 bases spanning the gap.

The sample holds one count of this clone. V and J are TRBV11-1 and TRBJ2-3; 7 bases fit TRBD1. The CDR3 runs to 14 residues. With V trimmed by 5 bases and J by 6 bases, 8 bases remained unmatched. Germline lookup yields CDR1 SGHAT and CDR2 FQDESV (reference sequence). CDR3 in DNA: TGTGCCAGCAGCATCCAGACAGGGCTGGATACGCAGTATTTT. It specifies CASSIQTGLDTQYF.

This CDR3 reads CASSKQGGLGNEQFF. The CDR3 nucleotides read TGTGCCAGCAGTAAACAGGGTGGGTTGGGCAATGAGCAGTTCTTC. V and J are TRBV6-5 and TRBJ2-1; possible D gene TRBD1, 6 bases. V shed 5 bases and J shed 6 bases, with 17 bases lying between them. Per germline, CDR1 MNHEY and CDR2 SVGAGI. This CDR3 comprises 15 residues.

V gene TRBV6-1 combines with J gene TRBJ2-4, with D unclear. Germline loops: CDR1 MNHNS, CDR2 SASEGT. Trimming removed 7 bases from V and 8 bases from J, with 18 bases in between. The CDR3 contains 14 residues. The CDR3 coding sequence is TGTGCCAGCAACCAACTGAAAGGGAAGGACATTCAGTACTTC. Its protein is CASNQLKGKDIQYF.

This rearrangement joins TRBV6-5 to TRBJ1-2; D unclear. CDR3 length: 15 amino acids. V lost 4 bases, J lost 0 bases, and 12 bases lay in between. Looked up from germline, CDR1 is MNHEY and CDR2 is SVGAGI. CDR3 DNA: TGTGCCAGCAGTTCCCGGGGTCAAGCTAACTATGGCTACACCTTC. Protein: CASSSRGQANYGYTF.

The chain has TRBV7-2 and TRBJ2-7; tentative D call: TRBD1 (5 bases). Trimming removed 4 bases from V and 4 bases from J, with 20 bases in between. In germline, CDR1 is SGHTA, CDR2 FQGNSA. The CDR3 spans 16 residues. In nucleotides, the CDR3 is TGTGCCAGCAGCTGGATACCGATACAGGTTCAATACGAGCAGTACTTC. Protein: CASSWIPIQVQYEQYF. The whole variable domain, filled in from reference TRBV7-2 and TRBJ2-7, reads GAGVSQSPSNKVTEKGKDVELRCDPISGHTALYWYRQSLGQGLEFLIYFQGNSAPDKSGLPSDRFSAERTGGSVSTLTIQRTQQEDSAVYLCASSWIPIQVQYEQYFGPGTRLTVT.

The rearrangement links TRBV9 to TRBJ2-1; D ambiguous. The CDR3 runs 12 residues. The V end lost 7 bases, the J end lost 8 bases, and 13 bases lay between the germline ends. Germline V gives CDR1 SGDLS, CDR2 YYNGEE. In DNA form, the CDR3 reads TGTGCCAGCGGTGGTAATGGGTATGAGCAGTTCTTC. This gives the protein CASGGNGYEQFF.

The rearrangement links TRBV2 to TRBJ2-3; D is unresolved. CDR1 and CDR2 (germline): SNHLY, FYNNEI. V lost 2 bases and J 2 bases, leaving 2 bases between the germline ends. The CDR3 runs 12 residues. CDR3 loop: CASSETTDTQYF. In DNA form, the CDR3 reads TGTGCCAGCAGTGAAACCACAGATACGCAGTATTTT.

This chain connects TRBV2 to TRBJ1-2, with TRBD1 matching 9 bases. Trimming removed 5 bases from V and 4 bases from J; junction bases left unmatched: 8. The germline V gene has CDR1 SNHLY and CDR2 FYNNEI. CDR3 length: 15 residues. Written as DNA, the CDR3 is TGTGCCAGCAGTCGGACAGGGGAGGTTGCCTATGGCTACACCTTC. This encodes CASSRTGEVAYGYTF.

This sequence joins TRBV6-6 and TRBJ2-7; 7 bases are shared with TRBD2. The germline gives CDR1 MNHNY, CDR2 SVGAGI (reference sequence). The length of the CDR3 is 14 residues. V dropped 7 bases and J dropped 4; count of bases not matched to a gene: 10. The CDR3 sequence is CASTYLGGNYEQYF. DNA of the CDR3: TGTGCCAGCACCTACCTGGGAGGGAATTACGAGCAGTACTTC.

The chain uses TRBV6-1 and TRBJ2-7; tentative D call: TRBD1 (6 bases). V dropped 6 bases and J dropped 2 bases, with 17 bases sitting between them. CDR1 is MNHNS and CDR2 is SASEGT in the germline V gene. The CDR3 runs 15 residues. This chain's CDR3 is CASSAGPGQTYEQYF. The CDR3 bases are TGTGCCAGCAGCGCTGGACCGGGACAAACCTACGAGCAGTACTTC.

This chain links TRBV10-3 with TRBJ2-2; D tentatively fits TRBD1 or TRBD2 (5 bases each). Trimming took 4 bases from V and 5 from J, leaving 17 bases between them. Germline V lookup: CDR1 ENHRY, CDR2 SYGVKD. The length of the CDR3 is 16 residues. CDR3 DNA sequence: TGTGCCATCAGTGCAGGGTCGCCGTCGGGGACCGGGGAGCTGTTTTTT. Its protein is CAISAGSPSGTGELFF.

The gene calls are TRBV11-2 and TRBJ1-1; D not resolved. Per the germline V gene, CDR1 is SGHAT and CDR2 is FQNNGV. V shed 5 bases and J shed 0 bases, with 10 bases lying between them. The CDR3 is 14 amino acids. In DNA form, the CDR3 reads TGTGCCAGCAGCCTGGCCACCATGAACACTGAAGCTTTCTTT. Translating gives CASSLATMNTEAFF.

The chain has TRBV14 and TRBJ1-2, with D possibly TRBD1 on 6 matching bases. This CDR3 is 14 amino acids long. The ends were cut back, 4 bases at V and 5 bases at J, with 14 bases in the middle. CDR1 and CDR2 from the germline V gene are SGHDN and FVKESK. CDR3 amino acids: CASSRAAQGYGYTF. In DNA form, the CDR3 reads TGTGCCAGCAGCCGGGCCGCACAGGGATATGGCTACACCTTC.

The chain links TRBV18 to TRBJ2-6; D is unclear. Trimming pared 4 bases from V and 0 bases from J, leaving 7 bases between. In germline, CDR1 is KGHSH, CDR2 LQKENI. The CDR3 sequence is 15 residues long. CDR3 loop: CASSLLDSGANVLTF. Here the CDR3 DNA reads TGTGCCAGCTCACTCTTAGACTCTGGGGCCAACGTCCTGACTTTC.

The gene calls are TRBV19 and TRBJ1-5; possible D gene TRBD1, 6 bases. Germline lookup yields CDR1 LNHDA and CDR2 SQIVND (reference sequence). The CDR3 runs to 15 residues. Between the trimmed V and J ends, which lost 9 bases and 0 bases, there was a span of 15 bases. CDR3 DNA sequence: TGTGCCAGCAACAGGGTATTTTATAGCAATCAGCCCCAGCATTTT. Amino acid sequence: CASNRVFYSNQPQHF.

The genes are TRBV18 and TRBJ1-1; 7 bases line up with TRBD1. Looked up from germline, CDR1 is KGHSH and CDR2 is LQKENI. CDR3 length: 16 residues. Unmatched junction bases numbered 12, after V lost 3 bases and J lost 5 bases. The CDR3 DNA sequence: TGTGCCAGCTCACCCCAAGGACAGGCTGGAGGTACTGAAGCTTTCTTT. It encodes CASSPQGQAGGTEAFF.

V gene TRBV5-5 combines with J gene TRBJ2-2; D remains unclear. This CDR3 has 14 amino acids. Trimming stripped 2 bases from V and 3 bases from J, with 8 bases between. Per germline, CDR1 SGHKS and CDR2 YYEKEE (reference sequence). Written as DNA, the CDR3 is TGTGCCAGCAGCTTCGGGTCTGACACCGGGGAGCTGTTTTTT. This sequence encodes CASSFGSDTGELFF.